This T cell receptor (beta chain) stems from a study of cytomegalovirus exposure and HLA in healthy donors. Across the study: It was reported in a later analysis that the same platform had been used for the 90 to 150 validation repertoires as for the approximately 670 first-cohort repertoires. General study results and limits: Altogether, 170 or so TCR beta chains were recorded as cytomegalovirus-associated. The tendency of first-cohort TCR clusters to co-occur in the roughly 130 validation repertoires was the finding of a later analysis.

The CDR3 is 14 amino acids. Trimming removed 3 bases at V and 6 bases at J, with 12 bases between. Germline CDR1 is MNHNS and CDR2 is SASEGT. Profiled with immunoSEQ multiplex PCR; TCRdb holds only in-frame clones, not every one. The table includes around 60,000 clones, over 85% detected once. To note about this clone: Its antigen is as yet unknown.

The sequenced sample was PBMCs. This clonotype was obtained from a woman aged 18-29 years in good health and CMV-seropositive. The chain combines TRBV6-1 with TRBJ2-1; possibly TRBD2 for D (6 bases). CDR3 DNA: TGTGCCAGCAGTGAGCGGGGAAGGAGCAATGAGCAGTTCTTC. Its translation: CASSERGRSNEQFF.